This TCR beta chain was captured by sequencing in a study of beta chain features in type 1 diabetes. Findings of the study overall: TCRB repertoires of naive, central memory and Treg cells appeared more similar among patients than among healthy donors. TCRB CDR3 length was moderately but significantly reduced in all four CD4+ subsets of Type 1 diabetes patients.

cDNA synthesis used the whole RNA isolate, giving expressed TCRB sequences. Assay used: immunoSEQ multiplex PCR; TCRdb lists only in-frame clones, some missing. The sample consists of about 700,000 clones, roughly 13% of them appearing once. V lost 3 bases, J lost 2 bases, and 10 bases lay in between. This CDR3 comprises 14 residues. CDR1 is KGHSH, CDR2 LQKENI, per germline. Comments on this clone: No antigen is known for it. Other DNA sequences within the sample encode an identical CDR3.

The chain is built from TRBV18 and TRBJ1-2; D is possibly TRBD1 (6 bases). What was sequenced was naive CD4+ T cells from blood. The receptor comes from a man between 18 and 35 years old with type 1 diabetes. The DNA for the CDR3 is TGTGCCAGCTCACCGGGACAAGTAAACTATGGCTACACCTTC. It translates to CASSPGQVNYGYTF.